This T cell receptor (beta chain) emerged from a study of blood T cell repertoires in COVID-19. Germline trimming cut 5 bases from V and 2 bases from J; bases unmatched to any gene: 8. The germline CDR1 and CDR2 sequences are SGHNT and YYREEE (reference sequence). This CDR3 contains 15 residues. Assay: immunoSEQ multiplex PCR; the TCRdb copy retains only in-frame clones and omits some. This sample has roughly 250,000 clones; about 85% occur once, and the top ten carry about 6%. Specimen: PBMCs or T cells enriched from blood (not recorded which). The chain couples TRBV5-4 to TRBJ2-3; 7 nucleotides line up with TRBD2. This clonotype originated in a woman aged 25-40 years with acute COVID-19. CDR3 bases: TGTGCCAGCAGGAGGGGAGCGGGGCCCACAGATACGCAGTATTTT. Amino acids: CASRRGAGPTDTQYF.